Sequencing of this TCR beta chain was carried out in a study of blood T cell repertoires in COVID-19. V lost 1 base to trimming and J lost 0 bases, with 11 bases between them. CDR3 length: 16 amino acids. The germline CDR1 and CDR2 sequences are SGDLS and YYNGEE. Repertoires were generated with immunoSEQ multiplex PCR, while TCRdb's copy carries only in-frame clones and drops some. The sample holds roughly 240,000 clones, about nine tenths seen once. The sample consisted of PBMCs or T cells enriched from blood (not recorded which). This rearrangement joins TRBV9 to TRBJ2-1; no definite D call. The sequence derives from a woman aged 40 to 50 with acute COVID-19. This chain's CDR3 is CASSVRDSSSYNEQFF. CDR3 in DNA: TGTGCCAGCAGCGTACGTGACTCATCCTCCTACAATGAGCAGTTCTTC.